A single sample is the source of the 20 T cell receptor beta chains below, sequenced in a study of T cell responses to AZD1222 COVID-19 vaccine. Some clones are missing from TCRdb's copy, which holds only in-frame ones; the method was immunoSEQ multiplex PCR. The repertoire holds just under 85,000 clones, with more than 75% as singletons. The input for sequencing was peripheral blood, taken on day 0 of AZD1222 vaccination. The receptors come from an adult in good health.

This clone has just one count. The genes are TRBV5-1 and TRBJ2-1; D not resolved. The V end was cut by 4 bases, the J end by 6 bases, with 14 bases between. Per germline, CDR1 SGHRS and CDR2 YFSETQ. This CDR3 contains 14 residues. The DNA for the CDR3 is TGCGCCAGCAGCCCCGGAGTCGACTTCAATGAGCAGTTCTTC. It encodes CASSPGVDFNEQFF.

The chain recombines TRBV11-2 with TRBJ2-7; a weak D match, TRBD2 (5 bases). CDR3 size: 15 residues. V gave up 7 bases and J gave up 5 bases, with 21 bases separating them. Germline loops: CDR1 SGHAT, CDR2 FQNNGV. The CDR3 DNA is TGTGCCAGCAAACGGGTTTTTTTGAACGGGAACGAGCAGTACTTC. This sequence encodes CASKRVFLNGNEQYF.

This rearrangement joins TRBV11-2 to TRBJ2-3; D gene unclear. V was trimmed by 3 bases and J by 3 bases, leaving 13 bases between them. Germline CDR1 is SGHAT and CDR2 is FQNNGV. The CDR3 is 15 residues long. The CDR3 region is CASSFRKLWTDTQYF. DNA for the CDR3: TGTGCCAGCAGCTTTAGAAAACTTTGGACAGATACGCAGTATTTT. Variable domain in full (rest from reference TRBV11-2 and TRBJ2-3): EAGVAQSPRYKIIEKRQSVAFWCNPISGHATLYWYQQILGQGPKLLIQFQNNGVVDDSQLPKDRFSAERLKGVDSTLKIQPAKLEDSAVYLCASSFRKLWTDTQYFGPGTRLTVL.

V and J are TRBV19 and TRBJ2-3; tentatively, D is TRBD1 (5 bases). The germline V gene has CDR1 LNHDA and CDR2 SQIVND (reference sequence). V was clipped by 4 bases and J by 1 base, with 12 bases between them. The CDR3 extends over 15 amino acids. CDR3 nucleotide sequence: TGTGCCAGTAGTACCGAGGACACGCGCACAGATACGCAGTATTTT. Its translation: CASSTEDTRTDTQYF.

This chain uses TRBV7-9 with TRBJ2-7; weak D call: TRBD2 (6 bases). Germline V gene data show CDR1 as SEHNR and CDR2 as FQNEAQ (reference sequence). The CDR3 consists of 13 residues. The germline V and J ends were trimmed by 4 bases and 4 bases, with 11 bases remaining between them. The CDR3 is CASSSTSRYEQYF. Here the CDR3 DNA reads TGTGCCAGCAGCTCTACTAGCCGGTACGAGCAGTACTTC.

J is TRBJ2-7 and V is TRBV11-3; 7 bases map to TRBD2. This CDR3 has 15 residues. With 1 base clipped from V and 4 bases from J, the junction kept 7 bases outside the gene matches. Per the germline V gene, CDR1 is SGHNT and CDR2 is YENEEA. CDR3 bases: TGTGCCAGCAGCTTAGCTTTGGGGGGGACTTACGAGCAGTACTTC. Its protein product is CASSLALGGTYEQYF.

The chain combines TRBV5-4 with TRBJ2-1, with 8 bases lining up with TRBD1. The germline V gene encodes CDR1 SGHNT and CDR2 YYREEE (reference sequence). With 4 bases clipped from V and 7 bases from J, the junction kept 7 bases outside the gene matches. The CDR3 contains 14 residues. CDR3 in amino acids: CASSDRQGSNEQFF. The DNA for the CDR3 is TGTGCCAGCAGCGATCGACAGGGGAGTAATGAGCAGTTCTTC.

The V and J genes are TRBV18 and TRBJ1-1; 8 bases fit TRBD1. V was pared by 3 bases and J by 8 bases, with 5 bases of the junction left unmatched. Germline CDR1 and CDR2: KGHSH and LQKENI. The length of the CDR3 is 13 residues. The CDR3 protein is CASSPDRVMEAFF. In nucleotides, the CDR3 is TGTGCCAGCTCACCGGACAGGGTGATGGAAGCTTTCTTT.

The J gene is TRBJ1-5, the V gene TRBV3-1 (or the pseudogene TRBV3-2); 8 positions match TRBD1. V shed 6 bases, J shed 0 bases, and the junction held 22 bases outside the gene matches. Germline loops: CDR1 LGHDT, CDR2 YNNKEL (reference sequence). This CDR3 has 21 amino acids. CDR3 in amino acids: CASSPLLQGTGPNYSNQPQHF. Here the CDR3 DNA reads TGTGCCAGCAGTCCCCTACTCCAGGGGACAGGACCAAACTATAGCAATCAGCCCCAGCATTTT.

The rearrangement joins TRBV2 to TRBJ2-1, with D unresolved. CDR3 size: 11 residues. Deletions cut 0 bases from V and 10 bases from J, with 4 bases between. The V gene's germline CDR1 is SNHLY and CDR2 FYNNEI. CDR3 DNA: TGTGCCAGCAGTGAAGCGCGGGAGCAGTTCTTC. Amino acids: CASSEAREQFF.

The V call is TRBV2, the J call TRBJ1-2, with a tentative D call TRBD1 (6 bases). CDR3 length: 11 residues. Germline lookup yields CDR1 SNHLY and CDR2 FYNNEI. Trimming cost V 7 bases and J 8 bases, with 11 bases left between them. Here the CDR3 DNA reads TGTGCCAGCACCGGGGGCGGGGGCTACACCTTC. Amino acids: CASTGGGGYTF.

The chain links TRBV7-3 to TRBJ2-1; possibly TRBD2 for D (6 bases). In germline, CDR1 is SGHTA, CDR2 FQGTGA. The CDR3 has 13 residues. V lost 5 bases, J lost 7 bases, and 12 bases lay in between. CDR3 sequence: CASSPRGSNEQFF. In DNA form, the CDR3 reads TGTGCCAGCAGCCCCCGGGGGTCAAATGAGCAGTTCTTC.

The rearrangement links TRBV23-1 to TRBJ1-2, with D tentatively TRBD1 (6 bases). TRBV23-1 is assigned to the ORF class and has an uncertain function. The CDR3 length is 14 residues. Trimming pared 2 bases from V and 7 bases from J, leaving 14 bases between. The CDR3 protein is CASSQRSGGGGYTF. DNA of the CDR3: TGCGCCAGCAGTCAACGTTCCGGGGGCGGTGGCTACACCTTC.

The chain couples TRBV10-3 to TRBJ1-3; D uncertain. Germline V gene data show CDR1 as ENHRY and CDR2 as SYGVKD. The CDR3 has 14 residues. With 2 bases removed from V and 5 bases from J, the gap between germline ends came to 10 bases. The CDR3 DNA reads TGTGCCATCAGTGAGGGCACAGAACGAAACACCATATATTTT. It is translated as CAISEGTERNTIYF.

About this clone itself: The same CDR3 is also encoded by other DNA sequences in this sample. The CDR3 loop reads CASSLSTYEQYF. In nucleotides, the CDR3 is TGTGCCAGCAGCTTATCGACGTACGAGCAGTACTTC. The chain combines TRBV7-9 with TRBJ2-7; D is ambiguous. Per the germline V gene, CDR1 is SEHNR and CDR2 is FQNEAQ (reference sequence). CDR3 size: 12 residues. V dropped 2 bases and J dropped 4 bases, with 6 bases sitting between them.

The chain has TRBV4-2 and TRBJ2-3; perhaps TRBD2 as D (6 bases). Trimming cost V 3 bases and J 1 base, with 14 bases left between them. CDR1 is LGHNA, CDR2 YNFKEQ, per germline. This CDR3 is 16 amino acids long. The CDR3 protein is CASSQLGTYGTDTQYF. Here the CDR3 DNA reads TGTGCCAGCAGCCAGCTAGGGACTTATGGCACAGATACGCAGTATTTT.

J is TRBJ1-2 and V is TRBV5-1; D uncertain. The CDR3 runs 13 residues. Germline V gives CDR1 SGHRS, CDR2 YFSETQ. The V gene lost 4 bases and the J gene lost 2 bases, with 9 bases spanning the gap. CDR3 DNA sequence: TGCGCCAGCAGCGGGTTGACCAACTATGGCTACACCTTC. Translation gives CASSGLTNYGYTF.

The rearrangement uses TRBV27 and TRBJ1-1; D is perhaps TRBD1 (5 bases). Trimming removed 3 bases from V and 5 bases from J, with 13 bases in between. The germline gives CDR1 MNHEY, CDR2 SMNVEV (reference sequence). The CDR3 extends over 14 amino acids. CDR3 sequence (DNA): TGTGCCAGCAGTTTCTCAGGGCCGAGGACTGAAGCTTTCTTT. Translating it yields CASSFSGPRTEAFF.

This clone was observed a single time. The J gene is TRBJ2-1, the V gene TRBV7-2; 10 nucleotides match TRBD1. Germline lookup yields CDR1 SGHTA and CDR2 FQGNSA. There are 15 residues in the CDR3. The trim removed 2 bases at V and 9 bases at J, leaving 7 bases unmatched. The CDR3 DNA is TGTGCCAGCAGCTTAACATGGGACAGGGGAAGTGAGCAGTTCTTC. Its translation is CASSLTWDRGSEQFF.

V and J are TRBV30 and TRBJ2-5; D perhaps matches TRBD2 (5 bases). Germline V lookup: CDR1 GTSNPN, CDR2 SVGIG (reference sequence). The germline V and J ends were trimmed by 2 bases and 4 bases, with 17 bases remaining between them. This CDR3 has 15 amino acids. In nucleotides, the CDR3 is TGTGCCTGGAGTTTGCCGGAGGAGACAACAGAGACCCAGTACTTC. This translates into CAWSLPEETTETQYF.